This passage covers 17 T cell receptor gamma chains from one sample sequenced in a study of Vδ1+ human thymocytes. RNA was extracted from the cells and then reverse transcribed. The CDR3 regions were amplified by multiplex PCR from V-gene primers to a constant-region primer. TCRdb used CATT to re-call clones from the multiplex PCR reads. Among tens of thousands of gamma-chain clones listed, around 20% were seen once. These receptors lack a known antigen. The study's findings and limits: Thymic TRG and TRD repertoires appeared highly polyclonal, with Gaussian CDR3 length distributions.

The sample consisted of Vdelta1+ gamma-delta thymocytes from the thymus. Indicated subset: FACS-sorted CD3+ TCRalphabeta- TCRVdelta1+ TCRVdelta2- thymocytes. The receptors shown here come from a girl less than two years old who had congenital heart surgery.

This clone appeared a few times. This CDR3 is also generated by other DNA sequences in the sample. The V call is TRGV4, the J call TRGJ1 or TRGJ2. The CDR3 contains 12 residues. Germline CDR1 EGSTGY, CDR2 YDSYTSSV. J lost 10 bases, V lost 4 bases, and 10 bases had no gene match. Here the CDR3 reads CATWDGPRKKLF. The CDR3 bases are TGTGCCACCTGGGACGGGCCTCGGAAGAAACTCTTT.

This clone appeared a few times. V usage is TRGV8 and J usage is TRGJP. Germline V CDR1 and CDR2: VENAVY, YDSYNSRV. V shed 2 bases, J shed 7 bases, and the junction held 11 bases outside the gene matches. The CDR3 runs to 18 residues. CDR3: CATWDKPPFELGKKIKVF. The CDR3 DNA reads TGTGCCACCTGGGATAAGCCTCCTTTTGAGTTGGGCAAAAAAATCAAGGTATTT.

In its sample, this clone was seen once. The chain is built from TRGV2 and TRGJ1 or TRGJ2. From germline, CDR1 is EGSNGY and CDR2 YDSYNSKV. V dropped 0 bases and J dropped 3; count of bases not matched to a gene: 8. This CDR3 spans 15 amino acids. The CDR3 loop reads CATWDGPSIYYKKLF. In DNA form, the CDR3 reads TGTGCCACCTGGGACGGGCCGTCCATTTATTATAAGAAACTCTTT.

A few counts support this clone. V and J are TRGV8 and TRGJ1 or TRGJ2. Germline V CDR1 and CDR2: VENAVY, YDSYNSRV. V shed 1 base and J 7 bases; nucleotides not matched to a gene: 7. The CDR3 is made up of 13 amino acids. The CDR3 is CATWDSGTYKKLF. The CDR3 coding sequence is TGTGCCACCTGGGATAGTGGAACCTATAAGAAACTCTTT.

This clone was found many times. The same CDR3 arises from other DNA sequences in this sample as well. The V gene is TRGV3, the J gene TRGJ1 or TRGJ2. Germline CDR1 VTNTFY, CDR2 YDVSTARD (reference sequence). V shed 0 bases and J 7 bases; nucleotides not matched to a gene: 6. This CDR3 is built from 13 residues. The CDR3 DNA reads TGTGCCACCTGGGACAGGCCAGAATATAAGAAACTCTTT. As protein: CATWDRPEYKKLF.

The chain employs TRGV9 and TRGJ1 or TRGJ2. CDR1 is GITISATS and CDR2 is ISYDGTV in the germline V gene (reference sequence). The CDR3 loop spans 15 amino acids. After removal of 3 bases from V and 3 bases from J, the junction contained 11 bases not matched to a gene. In DNA form, the CDR3 reads TGTGCCTTGTGGGAGACACCCGGGAGTTATTATAAGAAACTCTTT. Protein product: CALWETPGSYYKKLF.

This chain connects TRGV2 to TRGJ1 or TRGJ2. The CDR3 totals 16 residues. V lost 4 bases to trimming and J lost 0 bases; unmatched junction nucleotides: 12. Germline assignment: CDR1 EGSNGY and CDR2 YDSYNSKV. CDR3 in DNA: TGTGCCACCTGGGATGCTCGGTCGGTGAATTATTATAAGAAACTCTTT. Residues: CATWDARSVNYYKKLF.

This clone was counted only a few times. The rearrangement joins TRGV8 to TRGJ1 or TRGJ2. The CDR3 totals 11 residues. Trimming removed 5 bases from V and 8 bases from J; junction bases left unmatched: 6. Germline V gene lookup returns CDR1 VENAVY and CDR2 YDSYNSRV. The DNA for the CDR3 is TGTGCCACCTGGGTCCGAGATAAGAAACTCTTT. Amino acid sequence: CATWVRDKKLF.

The chain is built from TRGV9 and TRGJ1 or TRGJ2. Germline lookup yields CDR1 GITISATS and CDR2 ISYDGTV (reference sequence). The V and J ends lost 0 bases and 6 bases, in that order; junction bases with no gene match: 11. This CDR3 has 15 residues. The CDR3 loop reads CALWEVWGFIYKKLF. CDR3 nucleotides: TGTGCCTTGTGGGAGGTGTGGGGTTTTATTTATAAGAAACTCTTT.

The gene calls are TRGV9 and TRGJ1 or TRGJ2. The CDR3 is 11 amino acids. CDR1 is GITISATS, CDR2 ISYDGTV, per germline (reference sequence). J gave up 10 bases and V 4 bases, and 7 bases lay outside the gene matches. DNA for the CDR3: TGTGCCTTGTGGGAAGGCCGGAAGAAACTCTTT. Translation gives CALWEGRKKLF.

This clone occurred a few times. The chain links TRGV9 to TRGJ1 or TRGJ2. Trimming removed 5 bases from V and 3 bases from J; junction bases left unmatched: 4. Germline lookup yields CDR1 GITISATS and CDR2 ISYDGTV (reference sequence). There are 12 residues in the CDR3. In DNA form, the CDR3 reads TGTGCCTTGTGGGGGTGTTATTATAAGAAACTCTTT. Encoded protein: CALWGCYYKKLF.

This clone was seen a handful of times. The chain links TRGV9 to TRGJ1 or TRGJ2. V gave up 5 bases and J gave up 12 bases; unmatched junction bases: 7. The CDR3 has 10 residues. Germline V gene lookup returns CDR1 GITISATS and CDR2 ISYDGTV (reference sequence). As DNA, the CDR3 is TGTGCCTTGTGGGGAGTCCCGAAACTCTTT. It translates to CALWGVPKLF.

This clone was picked up a small number of times. The junction does not match germline at one end; this may be a read error. The chain recombines TRGV5 with TRGJ1 or TRGJ2. This CDR3 spans 14 amino acids. CDR1 is VINAFY and CDR2 is YDVSNSKD in the germline V gene. In DNA, the CDR3 is TGTGCCACCTGGGACAGGCCGGGGATTTATATGAAACTCTTT. Residues: CATWDRPGIYMKLF.

In its sample, this clone was seen a few times. A single base separates this from a much larger clone, so it may be a read error. This chain links TRGV2 with TRGJ1 or TRGJ2. V gave up 3 bases and J gave up 1 base; unmatched junction bases: 3. The CDR3 extends over 13 amino acids. The germline V gene has CDR1 EGSNGY and CDR2 YDSYNSKV. CDR3 region: CATWDPNYYKKLF. The CDR3 DNA follows: TGTGCCACCTGGGACCCTAATTATTATAAGAAACTCTTT.

This clone was observed a few times. This chain joins TRGV8 and TRGJ1 or TRGJ2. V was pared by 1 base and J by 5 bases, with 5 bases of the junction left unmatched. The germline V gene encodes CDR1 VENAVY and CDR2 YDSYNSRV. The length of the CDR3 is 13 residues. The CDR3 region is CATWDSVNYKKLF. The CDR3 nucleotides read TGTGCCACCTGGGATAGTGTGAATTATAAGAAACTCTTT.

With regard to this clone: Other DNA sequences in the sample encode the same CDR3. This chain links TRGV2 with TRGJP2. V shed 0 bases and J 0 bases; nucleotides not matched to a gene: 4. The CDR3 contains 16 residues. The V gene's germline CDR1 is EGSNGY and CDR2 YDSYNSKV. CDR3 in DNA: TGTGCCACCTGGGACGGGCTCAATAGTAGTGATTGGATCAAGACGTTT. Protein: CATWDGLNSSDWIKTF.

This clone occurred a few times. The chain is built from TRGV4 and TRGJ1 or TRGJ2. Looked up from germline, CDR1 is EGSTGY and CDR2 is YDSYTSSV. The ends lost 1 base at V and 5 bases at J; junction bases unmatched: 5. CDR3 size: 13 residues. CDR3 sequence (DNA): TGTGCCACCTGGGATGGTGGGCATTATAAGAAACTCTTT. Translating it yields CATWDGGHYKKLF.